This TCR beta chain was captured by sequencing in a study of graft-versus-host responses after intestinal transplantation. Sequenced by immunoSEQ multiplex PCR; TCRdb stores in-frame clones only, minus some. The data contain approximately 18,000 clones, 95% of them singletons. This sample comprised PBMCs, obtained 23 days after intestinal transplant. The clonotype comes from a human patient who received an intestinal transplant, so some T cells may come from the graft donor.

CDR3 protein: CASSLVPYRDSTDTQYF. CDR3 sequence (DNA): TGTGCCAGCAGTTTAGTCCCCTACCGGGACAGCACAGATACGCAGTATTTT. The chain carries TRBV28 and TRBJ2-3; TRBD1 or TRBD2 may be the D gene (5 bases each). The germline V gene encodes CDR1 MDHEN and CDR2 SYDVKM. The CDR3 extends over 17 amino acids. Trimming shortened V by 2 bases and J by 0 bases, and 15 bases separated the two germline ends.